This T cell receptor beta chain was identified in a study of T-cell reconstitution after alpha-beta-depleted transplantation in children. Unique molecular identifiers were incorporated into the prepared TCRbeta library. TCRdb re-called the PCR reads with MiXCR, one entry per CDR3 protein. The sample lists some 490,000 distinct CDR3 sequences, approximately 13% seen once, with around 6.1% in the top ten. This clonotype was recorded at least ten times. The material was PBMCs from the stem cell graft donor, obtained from the stem cell graft. This clonotype was sampled from a human donor who donated a stem cell graft to a child with combined immunodeficiency.

CDR3 region: CASRGTYYEQYF. CDR3 DNA: TGTGCCAGCAGGGGGACATACTACGAGCAGTACTTC. The gene calls are TRBV5-5 and TRBJ2-7; maybe TRBD1 (6 bases). The V gene lost 5 bases and the J gene lost 3 bases, with 9 bases spanning the gap. The CDR3 has 12 amino acids. Looked up from germline, CDR1 is SGHKS and CDR2 is YYEKEE (reference sequence).